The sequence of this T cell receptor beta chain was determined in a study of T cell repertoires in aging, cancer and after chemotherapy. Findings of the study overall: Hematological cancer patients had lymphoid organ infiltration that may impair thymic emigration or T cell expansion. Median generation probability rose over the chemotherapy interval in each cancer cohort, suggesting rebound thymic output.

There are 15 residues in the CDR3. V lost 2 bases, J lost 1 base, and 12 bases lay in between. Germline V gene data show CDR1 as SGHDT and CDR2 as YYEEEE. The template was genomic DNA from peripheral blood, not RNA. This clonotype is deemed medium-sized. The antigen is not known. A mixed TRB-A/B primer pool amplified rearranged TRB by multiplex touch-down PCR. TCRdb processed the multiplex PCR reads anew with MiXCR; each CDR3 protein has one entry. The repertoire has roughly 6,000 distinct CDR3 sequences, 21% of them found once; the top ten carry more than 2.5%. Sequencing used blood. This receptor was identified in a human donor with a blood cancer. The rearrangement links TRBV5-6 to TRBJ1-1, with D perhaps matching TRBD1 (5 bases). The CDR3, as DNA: TGTGCCAGCAGCTTTTTGTCCAGGGCGAACACTGAAGCTTTCTTT. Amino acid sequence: CASSFLSRANTEAFF.